One and the same sample provided the 4 T cell receptor beta chains below, sequenced in a study of blood T cell repertoires in COVID-19. Sequencing was performed with immunoSEQ multiplex PCR; in TCRdb, only in-frame clones are kept and a portion is missing. The sample includes 35,000 to 40,000 clones, roughly 70% of them seen just once. Sequenced material: peripheral blood. These receptors were taken from a man aged 70-80 years with COVID-19, enrolled during active disease.

CDR3 amino acids: CSASKTYRGSTDTQYF. CDR3 nucleotide sequence: TGCAGTGCTAGTAAAACCTACCGAGGAAGCACAGATACGCAGTATTTT. This chain links TRBV20-1 with TRBJ2-3, with D uncertain. Trimming shortened V by 3 bases and J by 0 bases, and 16 bases separated the two germline ends. The CDR3 is 16 amino acids. Germline V lookup: CDR1 DFQATT, CDR2 SNEGSKA (reference sequence).

The chain has TRBV10-2 and TRBJ2-7, with a possible D match to TRBD1 (5 bases). Germline lookup yields CDR1 WSHSY and CDR2 SAAADI. The CDR3 sequence is 13 residues long. Trimming removed 7 bases from V and 3 bases from J, with 13 bases in between. The CDR3 protein is CASNQGNLYEQYF. CDR3 nucleotides: TGCGCCAGCAATCAGGGAAACCTCTACGAGCAGTACTTC.

The chain combines TRBV5-1 with TRBJ1-1; no clear D gene. CDR1 SGHRS and CDR2 YFSETQ come from the germline V gene. V shed 5 bases and J shed 4 bases, with 6 bases lying between them. The CDR3 extends over 11 amino acids. CDR3 nucleotides: TGCGCCAGCAGGGCGGGCACTGAAGCTTTCTTT. This translates into CASRAGTEAFF.

V gene TRBV28 combines with J gene TRBJ1-5; D uncertain. Germline loops: CDR1 MDHEN, CDR2 SYDVKM. V was shortened by 4 bases and J by 5 bases, with 12 bases between the two germline ends. The CDR3 runs 14 residues. The CDR3 is CASSSELEYQPQHF. DNA of the CDR3: TGTGCCAGCAGTTCCGAATTGGAGTATCAGCCCCAGCATTTT.